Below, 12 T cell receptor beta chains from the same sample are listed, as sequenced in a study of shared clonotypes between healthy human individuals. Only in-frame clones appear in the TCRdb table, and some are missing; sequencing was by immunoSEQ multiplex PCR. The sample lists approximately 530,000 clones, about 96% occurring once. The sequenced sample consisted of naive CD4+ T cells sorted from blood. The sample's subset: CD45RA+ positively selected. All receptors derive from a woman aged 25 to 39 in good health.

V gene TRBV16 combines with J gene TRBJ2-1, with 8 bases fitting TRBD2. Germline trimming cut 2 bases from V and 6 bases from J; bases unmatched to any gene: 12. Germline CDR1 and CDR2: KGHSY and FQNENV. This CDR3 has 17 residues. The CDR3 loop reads CASSQPGTGLARNEQFF. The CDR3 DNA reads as TGTGCCAGCAGCCAACCGGGTACTGGACTAGCCCGCAATGAGCAGTTCTTC. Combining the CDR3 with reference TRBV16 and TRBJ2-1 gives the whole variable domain GEEVAQTPKHLVRGEGQKAKLYCAPIKGHSYVFWYQQVLKNEFKFLISFQNENVFDETGMPKERFSAKCLPNSPCSLEIQATKLEDSAVYFCASSQPGTGLARNEQFFGPGTRLTVL.

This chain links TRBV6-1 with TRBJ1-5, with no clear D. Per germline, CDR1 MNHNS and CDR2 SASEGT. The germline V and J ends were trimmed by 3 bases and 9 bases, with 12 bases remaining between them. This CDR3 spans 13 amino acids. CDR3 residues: CASSDGGVRPQHF. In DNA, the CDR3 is TGTGCCAGCAGTGATGGTGGGGTTCGGCCCCAGCATTTT.

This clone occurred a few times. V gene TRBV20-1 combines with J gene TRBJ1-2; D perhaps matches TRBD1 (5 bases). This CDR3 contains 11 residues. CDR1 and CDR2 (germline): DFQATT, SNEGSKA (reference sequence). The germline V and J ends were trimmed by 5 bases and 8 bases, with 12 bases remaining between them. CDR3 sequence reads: CSAPTARGYTF. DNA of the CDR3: TGCAGTGCTCCGACAGCCAGGGGCTACACCTTC.

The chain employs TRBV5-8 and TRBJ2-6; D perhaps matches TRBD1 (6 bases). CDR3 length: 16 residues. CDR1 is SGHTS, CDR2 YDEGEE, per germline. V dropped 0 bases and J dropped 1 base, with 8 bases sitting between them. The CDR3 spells CASSLGTVSGANVLTF. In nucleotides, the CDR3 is TGTGCCAGCAGCTTGGGGACAGTTTCTGGGGCCAACGTCCTGACTTTC.

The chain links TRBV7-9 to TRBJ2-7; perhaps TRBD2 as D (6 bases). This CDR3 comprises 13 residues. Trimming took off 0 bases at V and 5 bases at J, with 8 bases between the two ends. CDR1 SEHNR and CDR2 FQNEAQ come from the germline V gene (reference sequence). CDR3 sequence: CASSLAAGHEQYF. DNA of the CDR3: TGTGCCAGCAGCTTAGCAGCGGGCCACGAGCAGTACTTC.

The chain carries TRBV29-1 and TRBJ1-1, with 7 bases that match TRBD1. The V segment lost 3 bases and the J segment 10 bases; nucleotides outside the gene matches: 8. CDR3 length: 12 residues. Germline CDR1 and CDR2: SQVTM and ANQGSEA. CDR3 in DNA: TGCAGCGTTGATCCTGGACAGGTGGCAGCTTTCTTT. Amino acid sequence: CSVDPGQVAAFF.

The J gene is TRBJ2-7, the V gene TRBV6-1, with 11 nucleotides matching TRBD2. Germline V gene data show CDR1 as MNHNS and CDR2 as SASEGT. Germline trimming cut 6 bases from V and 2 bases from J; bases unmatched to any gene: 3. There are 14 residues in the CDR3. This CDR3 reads CASRLAGDAYEQYF. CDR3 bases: TGTGCCAGCAGACTAGCGGGAGATGCCTACGAGCAGTACTTC.

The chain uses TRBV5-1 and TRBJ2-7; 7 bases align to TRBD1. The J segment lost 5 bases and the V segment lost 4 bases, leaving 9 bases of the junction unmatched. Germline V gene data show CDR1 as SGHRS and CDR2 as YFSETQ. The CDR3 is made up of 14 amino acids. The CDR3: CASSPGTAGNEQYF. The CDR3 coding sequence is TGCGCCAGCAGCCCCGGGACAGCAGGAAACGAGCAGTACTTC.

The CDR3 DNA reads as TGTGCCTGCTTTAAGGAGGGGGGCGGACGCTCCTACGAGCAGTACTTC. It translates to CACFKEGGGRSYEQYF. The V call is TRBV30, the J call TRBJ2-7, with D possibly called TRBD1 or TRBD2 (6 bases each). The CDR3 loop spans 16 amino acids. V gave up 6 bases and J gave up 0 bases, with 21 bases separating them. Germline V gene sequence: CDR1 GTSNPN, CDR2 SVGIG (reference sequence). Filled out from reference TRBV30 and TRBJ2-7, the complete variable domain reads SQTIHQWPATLVQPVGSPLSLECTVEGTSNPNLYWYRQAAGRGLQLLFYSVGIGQISSEVPQNLSASRPQDRQFILSSKKLLLSDSGFYLCACFKEGGGRSYEQYFGPGTRLTVT.

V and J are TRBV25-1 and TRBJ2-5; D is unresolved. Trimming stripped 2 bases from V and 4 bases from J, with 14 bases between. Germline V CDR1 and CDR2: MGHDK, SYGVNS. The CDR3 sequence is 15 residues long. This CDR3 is CASSERFRRAETQYF. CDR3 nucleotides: TGTGCCAGCAGTGAACGTTTTAGAAGGGCAGAGACCCAGTACTTC.

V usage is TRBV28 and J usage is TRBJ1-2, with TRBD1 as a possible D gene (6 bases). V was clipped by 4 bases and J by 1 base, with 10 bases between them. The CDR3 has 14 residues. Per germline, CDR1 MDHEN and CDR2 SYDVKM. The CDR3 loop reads CASSSADSNYGYTF. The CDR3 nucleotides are TGTGCCAGCAGTTCCGCGGACAGTAACTATGGCTACACCTTC.

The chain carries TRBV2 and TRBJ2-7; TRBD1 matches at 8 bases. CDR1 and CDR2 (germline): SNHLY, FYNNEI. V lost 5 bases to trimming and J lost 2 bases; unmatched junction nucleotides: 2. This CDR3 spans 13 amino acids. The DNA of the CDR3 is TGTGCCAGCAGTCCAGGGGGCCCCTACGAGCAGTACTTC. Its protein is CASSPGGPYEQYF.